This passage covers 28 T cell receptor beta chains from one sample sequenced in a study of cytomegalovirus exposure and HLA in healthy donors. The PCR ran on 60 Vbeta and 13 Jbeta primers. The data were produced by immunoSEQ multiplex PCR, yet TCRdb's version contains in-frame clones alone and is incomplete. This sample contains around 100,000 clones. Sequencing input: PBMCs. The receptors derive from a man aged 50 to 60 in good health and CMV-seronegative.

This CDR3 is CASSLEGLRDEQYF. The CDR3 coding sequence is TGTGCCAGCAGCTTGGAGGGCCTGAGGGACGAGCAGTACTTC. The gene calls are TRBV7-8 and TRBJ2-7; weak D call: TRBD2 (6 bases). The V end lost 3 bases, the J end lost 5 bases, and 14 bases lay between the germline ends. This CDR3 is 14 amino acids long. CDR1 and CDR2 (germline): SGHVS, FQNEAQ.

The CDR3 protein is CASSHAARQGSYEQYF. The CDR3 DNA reads TGCGCCAGCAGCCACGCGGCTCGGCAGGGGAGTTACGAGCAGTACTTC. The V and J genes are TRBV4-3 and TRBJ2-7; D possibly corresponds to TRBD1 (6 bases). Trimming took 3 bases from V and 4 from J, leaving 19 bases between them. Germline V gene sequence: CDR1 LGHNA, CDR2 YSLEER. There are 16 residues in the CDR3.

The V and J genes are TRBV5-1 and TRBJ1-6; D call uncertain. Trimming removed 3 bases at V and 8 bases at J, with 12 bases between. The CDR3 consists of 14 residues. CDR1 SGHRS and CDR2 YFSETQ come from the germline V gene. The CDR3: CASSSGSGHSPLHF. The DNA for the CDR3 is TGCGCCAGCAGCTCCGGGTCCGGCCATTCACCCCTCCACTTT.

CDR3 amino acids: CASSSDRGLSYEQYF. In DNA, the CDR3 is TGTGCCAGCAGCTCGGACAGGGGGTTATCCTACGAGCAGTACTTC. The V call is TRBV7-9, the J call TRBJ2-7, with TRBD1 matching 10 bases. Germline V gene lookup returns CDR1 SEHNR and CDR2 FQNEAQ (reference sequence). There are 15 residues in the CDR3. V shed 4 bases and J 1 base; nucleotides not matched to a gene: 4.

The chain is built from TRBV5-1 and TRBJ1-1, with TRBD1 matching over 7 bases. In germline, CDR1 is SGHRS, CDR2 YFSETQ. The junction had 6 bases not matched to a gene; V was cut back by 3 bases and J by 1 base. The CDR3 sequence is 15 residues long. The CDR3 is CASSYLGDRNTEAFF. CDR3 DNA: TGCGCCAGCAGCTATCTCGGGGACAGGAACACTGAAGCTTTCTTT. Using reference TRBV5-1 and TRBJ1-1 for the parts outside the CDR3, the full variable domain is KAGVTQTPRYLIKTRGQQVTLSCSPISGHRSVSWYQQTPGQGLQFLFEYFSETQRNKGNFPGRFSGRQFSNSRSEMNVSTLELGDSALYLCASSYLGDRNTEAFFGQGTRLTVV.

The gene calls are TRBV7-9 and TRBJ1-1; the D is unclear. CDR3 length equals 12 residues. Per germline, CDR1 SEHNR and CDR2 FQNEAQ (reference sequence). V was cut by 5 bases and J by 2 bases, with 6 bases left in between. The CDR3 reads CASSPKNTEAFF. DNA of the CDR3: TGTGCCAGCAGCCCCAAAAACACTGAAGCTTTCTTT.

This chain uses TRBV5-5 with TRBJ2-7; D gene uncertain. Germline V CDR1 and CDR2: SGHKS, YYEKEE (reference sequence). The V and J ends lost 4 bases and 3 bases respectively, with 17 bases between them. The CDR3 is 15 amino acids. The CDR3 DNA is TGTGCCAGCAGCACCGGGTCCCAACTCTTCTACGAGCAGTACTTC. Amino acids: CASSTGSQLFYEQYF. The entire variable domain, with the rest obtained from reference TRBV5-5 and TRBJ2-7, is as follows: DAGVTQSPTHLIKTRGQQVTLRCSPISGHKSVSWYQQVLGQGPQFIFQYYEKEERGRGNFPDRFSARQFPNYSSELNVNALLLGDSALYLCASSTGSQLFYEQYFGPGTRLTVT.

This chain uses TRBV2 with TRBJ1-4, with 7 nucleotides matching TRBD1. Germline V gene sequence: CDR1 SNHLY, CDR2 FYNNEI. The trim removed 6 bases at V and 3 bases at J, leaving 7 bases unmatched. The CDR3 length is 15 residues. CDR3 region: CASRAQGSPNEKLFF. DNA for the CDR3: TGTGCCAGCAGAGCACAGGGGTCGCCTAATGAAAAACTGTTTTTT.

This chain connects TRBV7-3 to TRBJ2-3; D gene unclear. Germline CDR1 is SGHTA and CDR2 is FQGTGA. The CDR3 is made up of 13 amino acids. V shed 2 bases and J shed 1 base, with 4 bases lying between them. The DNA for the CDR3 is TGTGCCAGCAGCTTAGTAGGCACAGATACGCAGTATTTT. Translating it yields CASSLVGTDTQYF.

The chain carries TRBV6-5 and TRBJ2-2; D not resolved. The germline V gene has CDR1 MNHEY and CDR2 SVGAGI. CDR3 size: 14 residues. With 5 bases removed from V and 0 bases from J, the gap between germline ends came to 7 bases. Here the CDR3 reads CASSPRTNTGELFF. The DNA for the CDR3 is TGTGCCAGCAGTCCTAGGACGAACACCGGGGAGCTGTTTTTT.

V and J are TRBV15 and TRBJ2-7, with a tentative D call TRBD2 (5 bases). The V gene lost 1 base and the J gene lost 3 bases, with 10 bases spanning the gap. This CDR3 comprises 14 residues. The germline V gene encodes CDR1 LNHNV and CDR2 YYDKDF (reference sequence). As DNA, the CDR3 is TGTGCCACCAGCAGAGGAGGGAACTACTACGAGCAGTACTTC. Protein: CATSRGGNYYEQYF.

The rearrangement joins TRBV19 to TRBJ2-7; D remains ambiguous. The CDR3 is made up of 12 amino acids. CDR1 and CDR2 (germline): LNHDA, SQIVND (reference sequence). V was shortened by 5 bases and J by 6 bases, with 11 bases between the two germline ends. The CDR3 DNA follows: TGTGCCAGTAGTTCGCGTCACGGCGAGCAGTACTTC. Translation: CASSSRHGEQYF.

The chain recombines TRBV5-6 with TRBJ2-7; TRBD2 aligns across 8 bases. V was clipped by 5 bases and J by 6 bases; unmatched bases: 1. The length of the CDR3 is 11 residues. Germline V CDR1 and CDR2: SGHDT, YYEEEE. The chain's CDR3 is CASRREAEQYF. In DNA, the CDR3 is TGTGCCAGCAGGCGGGAGGCCGAGCAGTACTTC.

The gene calls are TRBV29-1 and TRBJ1-2; a weak D match, TRBD1 (5 bases). The CDR3 has 12 amino acids. Germline V lookup: CDR1 SQVTM, CDR2 ANQGSEA. Trimming removed 5 bases from V and 14 bases from J, with 21 bases in between. CDR3 protein: CSVPGLGVDGTF. CDR3 bases: TGCAGCGTTCCGGGACTCGGGGTTGATGGTACCTTC.

The chain recombines TRBV6-7 with TRBJ2-1; D call uncertain. TRBV6-7 is given ORF status, its function remaining uncertain. V was pared by 7 bases and J by 0 bases, with 19 bases between. The CDR3 extends over 17 amino acids. DNA for the CDR3: TGTGCCAGCACTCCCGGTCACTGGTTAGTCTCCTACAATGAGCAGTTCTTC. It encodes CASTPGHWLVSYNEQFF.

The V gene is TRBV18, the J gene TRBJ1-2, with D hard to call. With 0 bases removed from V and 0 bases from J, the gap between germline ends came to 2 bases. Per the germline V gene, CDR1 is KGHSH and CDR2 is LQKENI. The CDR3 totals 13 residues. CDR3 loop: CASSPPSNYGYTF. CDR3 coding DNA: TGTGCCAGCTCACCACCCTCTAACTATGGCTACACCTTC. The full variable domain, completed using reference TRBV18 and TRBJ1-2, is NAGVMQNPRHLVRRRGQEARLRCSPMKGHSHVYWYRQLPEEGLKFMVYLQKENIIDESGMPKERFSAEFPKEGPSILRIQQVVRGDSAAYFCASSPPSNYGYTFGSGTRLTVV.

The rearrangement joins TRBV7-2 to TRBJ1-1; TRBD1 is a possible D gene (6 bases). The germline V and J ends were trimmed by 7 bases and 1 base, with 16 bases remaining between them. Germline V CDR1 and CDR2: SGHTA, FQGNSA. This CDR3 contains 15 residues. CDR3 sequence reads: CASTQRGGGNTEAFF. In DNA form, the CDR3 reads TGTGCCAGCACCCAAAGGGGGGGCGGGAACACTGAAGCTTTCTTT.

The V gene is TRBV2, the J gene TRBJ2-7, with 7 nucleotides matching TRBD1. In germline, CDR1 is SNHLY, CDR2 FYNNEI. The CDR3 spans 14 residues. Trimming at V came to 6 bases and at J to 5 bases, leaving 10 bases not matched to a gene. The chain's CDR3 is CASRDDRAWNEQYF. The CDR3 region has the DNA TGTGCCAGCAGGGATGACAGGGCTTGGAACGAGCAGTACTTC.

Details on this clone: At the DNA level, this CDR3 is encoded by other sequences in the same sample as well. The chain links TRBV7-2 to TRBJ1-5; 8 bases are shared with TRBD1. This CDR3 is 14 amino acids long. Trimming cost V 6 bases and J 4 bases; bases outside gene matches: 5. Germline V gives CDR1 SGHTA, CDR2 FQGNSA. The CDR3 here is CASSSDRGNQPQHF. CDR3 bases: TGTGCCAGCAGTTCCGACAGGGGAAATCAGCCCCAGCATTTT.

The chain links TRBV5-8 to TRBJ1-5, with 10 bases matching TRBD1. Per germline, CDR1 SGHTS and CDR2 YDEGEE. The V segment lost 3 bases and the J segment 4 bases; nucleotides outside the gene matches: 7. The CDR3 is made up of 16 amino acids. In DNA form, the CDR3 reads TGTGCCAGCAGCTGGTGGACAGGGGGGAGGAATCAGCCCCAGCATTTT. This gives the protein CASSWWTGGRNQPQHF.

The V gene is TRBV5-1, the J gene TRBJ1-1; D ambiguous. V was shortened by 4 bases and J by 10 bases, with 17 bases between the two germline ends. This CDR3 contains 13 residues. The germline V gene encodes CDR1 SGHRS and CDR2 YFSETQ. The CDR3 is CASSVSRPGRAFF. The DNA of the CDR3 is TGCGCCAGCAGCGTGTCGCGACCGGGAAGAGCTTTCTTT.

This rearrangement joins TRBV6-1 to TRBJ1-2; D remains unclear. Germline CDR1 and CDR2: MNHNS and SASEGT. The CDR3 consists of 15 residues. Trimming took 7 bases from V and 0 from J, leaving 15 bases between them. This CDR3 reads CASTLGGTANYGYTF. The DNA for the CDR3 is TGTGCCAGCACCCTCGGAGGCACAGCTAACTATGGCTACACCTTC.

V is TRBV7-2 and J is TRBJ2-2; weak D call: TRBD1 (5 bases). The CDR3 consists of 14 residues. V dropped 1 base and J dropped 6 bases, with 9 bases sitting between them. Germline loops: CDR1 SGHTA, CDR2 FQGNSA. CDR3 protein: CASSLEAGPGELFF. CDR3 in DNA: TGTGCCAGCAGCTTAGAGGCAGGGCCCGGGGAGCTGTTTTTT.

The rearrangement joins TRBV7-2 to TRBJ1-5; unclear D gene. Per the germline V gene, CDR1 is SGHTA and CDR2 is FQGNSA. CDR3 length: 15 amino acids. V lost 0 bases and J 7 bases, leaving 13 bases between the germline ends. The CDR3 protein is CASSLAPGAVQPQHF. For the CDR3, the DNA is TGTGCCAGCAGCTTAGCGCCGGGAGCGGTGCAGCCCCAGCATTTT.

CDR3 coding DNA: TGTGCCAGCAGCTTAAGGACAGGGGACACCGAAGAGACCCAGTACTTC. This encodes CASSLRTGDTEETQYF. The chain employs TRBV7-6 and TRBJ2-5; 9 bases agree with TRBD1. The CDR3 runs 16 residues. J gave up 3 bases and V 2 bases, and 7 bases lay outside the gene matches. Germline CDR1 reads SGHVS; CDR2 reads FNYEAQ.

The CDR3 loop is CASSPLGQRNEQFF. The CDR3 DNA is TGTGCCAGCTCACCGCTGGGACAGCGCAATGAGCAGTTCTTC. The chain carries TRBV18 and TRBJ2-1; 7 nucleotides align to TRBD1. Looked up from germline, CDR1 is KGHSH and CDR2 is LQKENI. The CDR3 spans 14 residues. V was pared by 3 bases and J by 6 bases, with 5 bases of the junction left unmatched.

The genes are TRBV6-5 and TRBJ2-7; tentative D call: TRBD2 (6 bases). CDR1 is MNHEY, CDR2 SVGAGI, per germline. The V and J ends lost 5 bases and 3 bases respectively, with 11 bases between them. CDR3 size: 13 residues. The chain's CDR3 is CASSRDSGYEQYF. The CDR3 nucleotides are TGTGCCAGCAGTCGGGACTCTGGCTACGAGCAGTACTTC.

The gene calls are TRBV25-1 and TRBJ2-7; weak D call: TRBD1 (6 bases). Trimming left V 6 bases short and J 3 bases short, with 9 bases between. The length of the CDR3 is 12 residues. CDR1 is MGHDK, CDR2 SYGVNS, per germline. The CDR3 DNA is TGTGCCAGCAGAAGGGGGAACTACGAGCAGTACTTC. Amino acids: CASRRGNYEQYF.